This passage covers 16 T cell receptor beta chains from one sample sequenced in a study of metastatic and nonmetastatic thyroid tumors. There were no patients who had received any treatment before thyroid surgery. From the PCR reads, TCRdb re-called clones with MiXCR. The sample lists thousands of clones, under 30% occurring once. What was sequenced was adjacent normal tissue. Receptor source: a male donor with papillary thyroid cancer or a benign thyroid nodule (not recorded which). Some clones in this sample may be carry-over from other donors' samples.

V is TRBV6-2 or TRBV6-3 and J is TRBJ2-7; 8 bases agree with TRBD2. This CDR3 contains 17 residues. Losses at the gene ends were 4 bases for V and 5 bases for J; bases not matched to a gene: 16. From germline, CDR1 is MNHEY and CDR2 SVGEGT. CDR3: CASSLSPPKREKNEQYF. The CDR3 nucleotides read TGTGCCAGCAGTTTAAGCCCCCCTAAGCGGGAGAAAAACGAGCAGTACTTC.

The chain joins TRBV9 to TRBJ2-3; a weak D match, TRBD2 (6 bases). CDR3 length equals 14 residues. V lost 7 bases and J 5 bases, leaving 17 bases between the germline ends. CDR1 is SGDLS, CDR2 YYNGEE, per germline. DNA of the CDR3: TGTGCCAGCTCTTCATCGGGAGTCTTAGATACGCAGTATTTT. Amino acid sequence: CASSSSGVLDTQYF. Looking up the rest from reference TRBV9 and TRBJ2-3 gives the full variable domain: DSGVTQTPKHLITATGQRVTLRCSPRSGDLSVYWYQQSLDQGLQFLIQYYNGEERAKGNILERFSAQQFPDLHSELNLSSLELGDSALYFCASSSSGVLDTQYFGPGTRLTVL.

This clone appeared many times. The rearrangement joins TRBV7-9 to TRBJ2-1; D gene ambiguous. V lost 5 bases and J 4 bases, leaving 15 bases between the germline ends. This CDR3 is built from 15 residues. Germline V gene lookup returns CDR1 SEHNR and CDR2 FQNEAQ (reference sequence). The DNA for the CDR3 is TGTGCCAGCAGCCCCCAGTATTCAGTATACAATGAGCAGTTCTTC. It codes for CASSPQYSVYNEQFF.

For this clone: The junction shows a germline mismatch at one end, possibly a read error. CDR3 region: CAISETEGGGTGELSF. In DNA form, the CDR3 reads TGTGCCATCAGTGAAACAGAAGGAGGGGGCACCGGGGAGCTGTCTTTT. The chain combines TRBV10-3 with TRBJ2-2; a possible D gene is TRBD1 (7 bases). The germline V gene has CDR1 ENHRY and CDR2 SYGVKD. The CDR3 runs to 16 residues.

About this clone itself: One end of the junction varies from germline; a read error may be responsible. The chain has TRBV6-1 and TRBJ2-7; TRBD1 matches 8 bases. CDR1 and CDR2 from the germline V gene are MNHNS and SASEGT. The CDR3 is 16 amino acids. DNA for the CDR3: TGTGCCAGCAGCGGTGGTCCCGGGACAGGAGGCTACGAGCAGTCCTTC. As protein: CASSGGPGTGGYEQSF.

This clone showed up just a few times. This chain joins TRBV12-3 or TRBV12-4 and TRBJ1-6; D uncertain. Trimming removed 5 bases at V and 0 bases at J, with 2 bases between. The CDR3 runs to 13 residues. The CDR3 loop is CASSLSYNSPLHF. Here the CDR3 DNA reads TGTGCCAGCAGTCTCTCCTATAATTCACCCCTCCACTTT.

The CDR3, as DNA: TGTGCCAGCAGCTCCCACGTAGCGGGGGTCAATACGCAGTATTTT. Protein: CASSSHVAGVNTQYF. V usage is TRBV7-3 and J usage is TRBJ2-3, with 9 bases fitting TRBD2. V was pared by 4 bases and J by 7 bases, with 9 bases of the junction left unmatched. Germline values: CDR1 SGHTA, CDR2 FQGTGA. This CDR3 region has 15 residues.

CDR3 residues: CASSSSGVHEQYF. The CDR3 region has the DNA TGTGCCAGCAGTTCTTCAGGGGTCCACGAGCAGTACTTC. The chain uses TRBV27 and TRBJ2-7; TRBD1 is a possible D gene (6 bases). Deletions cut 4 bases from V and 5 bases from J, with 12 bases between. Germline-derived CDR1 and CDR2 are MNHEY and SMNVEV (reference sequence). This CDR3 is built from 13 residues.

J is TRBJ1-4 and V is TRBV2; D is undetermined. There are 15 residues in the CDR3. Germline V gene data show CDR1 as SNHLY and CDR2 as FYNNEI. Trimming shortened V by 3 bases and J by 7 bases, and 15 bases separated the two germline ends. The DNA of the CDR3 is TGTGCCAGCAGTGAGGATTTGACTCGGGGTGAAAAACTGTTTTTT. The encoded protein is CASSEDLTRGEKLFF.

The table lists this clone with a few counts. V and J are TRBV27 and TRBJ2-1; D might be TRBD2 (6 bases). The CDR3 has 12 residues. Per germline, CDR1 MNHEY and CDR2 SMNVEV (reference sequence). V was clipped by 6 bases and J by 7 bases, with 10 bases between them. The CDR3 protein is CASSLGGNEQFF. The DNA of the CDR3 is TGTGCCAGCAGCTTAGGAGGGAATGAGCAGTTCTTC.

This clone was observed at least ten times. Other DNA sequences in this specimen translate into the identical CDR3. The genes are TRBV20-1 and TRBJ2-1; D is unclear. Germline assignment: CDR1 DFQATT and CDR2 SNEGSKA (reference sequence). The CDR3 has 14 residues. Between the trimmed V and J ends, which lost 4 bases and 7 bases, there was a span of 17 bases. Here the CDR3 DNA reads TGCAGTGCTACCCCGTTTGGGATGGGGAATGAGCAGTTCTTC. Translation: CSATPFGMGNEQFF.

The chain couples TRBV27 to TRBJ1-3; 8 nucleotides align to TRBD1. The V gene's germline CDR1 is MNHEY and CDR2 SMNVEV (reference sequence). The CDR3 covers 13 residues. The V segment lost 6 bases and the J segment 8 bases; nucleotides outside the gene matches: 6. CDR3 region: CASRATGEHTIYF. CDR3 coding DNA: TGTGCCAGCAGAGCGACAGGGGAGCACACCATATATTTT.

This clone appeared many times. A much larger clone differs by one base, so this may be a read error. Additional DNA sequences in this sample encode the identical CDR3. The V gene is TRBV5-6, the J gene TRBJ2-7; 8 bases agree with TRBD1. Per the germline V gene, CDR1 is SGHDT and CDR2 is YYEEEE. The CDR3 runs 14 residues. The chain's CDR3 is CASSLGQANYEQYF. The CDR3 nucleotides are TGCGCCAGCAGCTTGGGACAGGCGAACTACGAGCAGTACTTC.

This clone has ten or more counts. A much larger clone differs by one base, so this may be a read error. The sample contains more than one DNA sequence encoding this CDR3. The chain uses TRBV18 and TRBJ1-5, with a possible D match to TRBD1 (5 bases). CDR1 KGHSH and CDR2 LQKENI come from the germline V gene. This CDR3 spans 13 amino acids. Trimming took 3 bases from V and 10 from J, leaving 13 bases between them. As DNA, the CDR3 is TGTGCCAGCTCACCGCGCGACAGTGACCCCCAGCATTTT. This encodes CASSPRDSDPQHF.

This clone showed up many times. The gene calls are TRBV5-4 and TRBJ2-1; TRBD1 matches 7 bases. V was pared by 4 bases and J by 4 bases, with 8 bases of the junction left unmatched. The CDR3 runs to 15 residues. Germline CDR1 is SGHNT and CDR2 is YYREEE (reference sequence). The CDR3 nucleotides read TGTGCCAGCAGCGTGGGACAGCAGCCATACAATGAGCAGTTCTTC. It is translated as CASSVGQQPYNEQFF.

By share, this clone counts as medium-sized. The chain recombines TRBV30 with TRBJ1-6; D is unclear. The CDR3 totals 15 residues. Germline values: CDR1 GTSNPN, CDR2 SVGIG (reference sequence). V was clipped by 0 bases and J by 8 bases, with 14 bases between them. The CDR3: CAWSVGLPTDSPLHF. CDR3 nucleotide sequence: TGTGCCTGGAGTGTAGGACTCCCTACCGATTCACCCCTCCACTTT.